These 7 T cell receptor beta chains were sequenced from one sample in a study of T cells in Graves' hyperthyroidism and ophthalmopathy. TCR beta CDR3 sequences were amplified from RNA transcripts. Primed by the HTBI set, a first-round RT-PCR was run on the TCR CDR3. TCRdb itself ran the multiplex PCR reads through MiXCR, one entry per CDR3 protein. Here the sample spans about 400,000 distinct CDR3 sequences, about a sixth being singletons. Material: blood. The source of these receptors is a woman younger than 35 with Graves' hyperthyroidism that later progressed to Graves' ophthalmopathy.

This chain connects TRBV11-2 to TRBJ2-1; 8 bases line up with TRBD2. This CDR3 has 14 amino acids. V dropped 3 bases and J dropped 8; count of bases not matched to a gene: 6. In germline, CDR1 is SGHAT, CDR2 FQNNGV. The CDR3 protein is CASSLAGGTYEQFF. CDR3 nucleotide sequence: TGTGCCAGCAGCTTGGCGGGAGGAACGTATGAGCAGTTCTTC. Full variable domain (rest looked up from reference TRBV11-2 and TRBJ2-1): EAGVAQSPRYKIIEKRQSVAFWCNPISGHATLYWYQQILGQGPKLLIQFQNNGVVDDSQLPKDRFSAERLKGVDSTLKIQPAKLEDSAVYLCASSLAGGTYEQFFGPGTRLTVL.

Concerning this clonotype itself: This clone may be a read error of a much larger clone one base away. The CDR3 ends on some other residue instead of the conserved phenylalanine or tryptophan, so this is likely a read error. CDR3 DNA sequence: TGTGCCAGCAGCCGACTAGCGAGTGTGAGAGAGACCCAGTACCTC. Its protein is CASSRLASVRETQYL. The rearrangement uses TRBV7-8 and TRBJ2-5; 8 bases are a match to TRBD2. V was pared by 5 bases and J by 4 bases, with 9 bases of the junction left unmatched. CDR1 and CDR2 from the germline V gene are SGHVS and FQNEAQ. The CDR3 runs to 15 residues.

This clonotype was counted many times. The V call is TRBV5-1, the J call TRBJ1-6; D perhaps matches TRBD1 (6 bases). V lost 0 bases and J lost 7, with 14 bases in between. Germline V lookup: CDR1 SGHRS, CDR2 YFSETQ. This CDR3 comprises 16 residues. Here the CDR3 DNA reads TGCGCCAGCAGCTTGGATGCGGGGGGCAGGAATTCACCCCTCCACTTT. This gives the protein CASSLDAGGRNSPLHF.

Many counts were recorded for this clonotype. The chain carries TRBV3-1 and TRBJ2-5; D possibly matches TRBD1 or TRBD2 (5 bases each). The CDR3 totals 16 residues. V was clipped by 1 base and J by 0 bases, with 12 bases between them. The V gene's germline CDR1 is LGHDT and CDR2 YNNKEL (reference sequence). CDR3 sequence: CASSQVPRDHQETQYF. For the CDR3, the DNA is TGTGCCAGCAGCCAAGTACCCCGGGACCACCAAGAGACCCAGTACTTC.

This chain connects TRBV28 to TRBJ2-2; 13 bases are a match to TRBD2. Germline values: CDR1 MDHEN, CDR2 SYDVKM. The CDR3 is 18 residues long. Trimming took 4 bases from V and 7 from J; bases not matched to a gene: 12. CDR3 DNA sequence: TGTGCCAGCAGTTACTCGATTGGACTAGCGGGAGTGGACGGGGAGCTGTTTTTT. Its translation: CASSYSIGLAGVDGELFF.

In this sample, this clonotype turned up many times. J is TRBJ1-5 and V is TRBV19; D uncertain. This CDR3 region has 12 residues. The V gene lost 4 bases and the J gene lost 7 bases, with 8 bases spanning the gap. Germline loops: CDR1 LNHDA, CDR2 SQIVND (reference sequence). The CDR3 DNA follows: TGTGCCAGTAGTAACTCCAGGCAGCCCCAGCATTTT. Translated, it gives CASSNSRQPQHF.

The sample holds a few counts of this clonotype. The chain joins TRBV13 to TRBJ2-2; 7 nucleotides match TRBD2. V lost 7 bases and J lost 6; bases outside the gene matches: 11. Per germline, CDR1 PRHDT and CDR2 FYEKMQ (reference sequence). This CDR3 spans 15 amino acids. In nucleotides, the CDR3 is TGTGCCAGCATGAGTGGGGGACTACGGCCCGGGGAGCTGTTTTTT. Its translation: CASMSGGLRPGELFF. Looking up the rest from reference TRBV13 and TRBJ2-2 gives the full variable domain: AAGVIQSPRHLIKEKRETATLKCYPIPRHDTVYWYQQGPGQDPQFLISFYEKMQSDKGSIPDRFSAQQFSDYHSELNMSSLELGDSALYFCASMSGGLRPGELFFGEGSRLTVL.